This TCR beta chain was identified during a study of shared clonotypes between healthy human individuals. Each replicate PCR on the sorted subsets used approximately 180 ng DNA (about 30,000 T cell genomes). Measured with immunoSEQ multiplex PCR; TCRdb has only the in-frame clones, and not every one. The top ten clones hold under 0.15% of a sample with roughly 2 million clones, 85% to 95% of them seen once. This clone was seen once. Being one base from a much bigger clone, this may be a read error. Other DNA sequences in this specimen translate into the identical CDR3. Only Caucasian adults living in Nashville, Tennessee served as donors. The sequence derives from a man aged 18 to 29 in good health. Material for sequencing was naive CD4+ T cells sorted from blood. The subset is: CD45RA+ positively selected.

As DNA, the CDR3 is TGTGCCAGCAGTTTATCCTCCTACGAGCAGTACTTC. Amino acids: CASSLSSYEQYF. The chain has TRBV28 and TRBJ2-7; D gene unclear. CDR1 is MDHEN and CDR2 is SYDVKM in the germline V gene. This CDR3 comprises 12 residues. V was pared by 1 base and J by 0 bases, with 1 base between. Together with reference TRBV28 and TRBJ2-7, the CDR3 gives the full variable domain: DVKVTQSSRYLVKRTGEKVFLECVQDMDHENMFWYRQDPGLGLRLIYFSYDVKMKEKGDIPEGYSVSREKKERFSLILESASTNQTSMYLCASSLSSYEQYFGPGTRLTVT.